These T cell receptor beta chains were read from a single sample in a study of siplizumab effects on memory and regulatory T cells. The assay was immunoSEQ multiplex PCR, and TCRdb's table has in-frame clones only and misses some. The sample has around 100,000 clones, 85% to 95% seen once. The specimen sequenced was non-Treg CD4+ T cells sorted from blood. The receptors were gathered from a human donor in good health. CDR3s leave out the opening cysteine and the closing phenylalanine or tryptophan. Some rows mark clone size as missing; the rest say once, few, many or name a class of expanded clone.

v_gene,abundance,j_gene,CDR3aa
TRBV20-1,-,TRBJ2-7,SAGPGDEQY
TRBV5-6,once,TRBJ1-1,ASSPGQGLTEAF
TRBV25-1,-,TRBJ1-2,ASSESGTRMYGYT
TRBV9,-,TRBJ2-3,ASSVGTGYDTQY
TRBV7-9,-,TRBJ2-5,ASSPNSGVTQY
TRBV10-3,-,TRBJ1-2,AISESSGTVYGYT
TRBV7-2,-,TRBJ1-2,ASSLAGFYGYT
TRBV7-2,-,TRBJ2-4,ASSLVSIAKNIQY
TRBV30,-,TRBJ1-3,AWRTDYGGPGGNTIY
TRBV7-9,-,TRBJ2-7,ASSFGLAGTEQY
TRBV11-2,-,TRBJ2-2,ASSPPPASGRVGELF
TRBV5-6,-,TRBJ2-2,ASSTLAENTGELF
TRBV5-4,-,TRBJ2-3,ASSAGLAGFTDTQY
TRBV7-6,-,TRBJ2-7,ASSLSDGEQY
TRBV6-5,-,TRBJ2-7,ASSSGPEQY
TRBV5-6,-,TRBJ1-1,ASSERGLKGTEAF
TRBV2,-,TRBJ2-2,ASSEAGAGGSTGELF